The 21 T cell receptor beta chains below were found in one sample sequenced in a study of T cells in Graves' hyperthyroidism and ophthalmopathy. TCR beta CDR3 regions were amplified from RNA. Initially, a first-round RT-PCR of the TCR CDR3 employed the HTBI primer set. One entry per CDR3 protein, called by TCRdb with MiXCR from the multiplex PCR reads. The table lists 450,000 to 550,000 distinct CDR3 sequences, approximately 24% of them singletons. Sequences were obtained from blood. These TCRs come from a woman in her twenties or thirties with Graves' ophthalmopathy.

This clonotype occurred many times. J is TRBJ1-2 and V is TRBV7-8; D is unclear. V was clipped by 4 bases and J by 0 bases, with 15 bases between them. Germline-derived CDR1 and CDR2 are SGHVS and FQNEAQ. The length of the CDR3 is 16 residues. The CDR3 DNA reads as TGTGCCAGCAGCTCTAGGTGGACGGCCCCTAACTATGGCTACACCTTC. Translating gives CASSSRWTAPNYGYTF. The full variable domain, with the rest looked up from reference TRBV7-8 and TRBJ1-2, is GAGVSQSPRYKVAKRGQDVALRCDPISGHVSLFWYQQALGQGPEFLTYFQNEAQLDKSGLPSDRFFAERPEGSVSTLKIQRTQQEDSAVYLCASSSRWTAPNYGYTFGSGTRLTVV.

The rearrangement links TRBV6-1 to TRBJ2-7, with TRBD1 matching over 10 bases. CDR3 length: 14 amino acids. The trim removed 6 bases at V and 3 bases at J, leaving 5 bases unmatched. CDR1 is MNHNS, CDR2 SASEGT, per germline. CDR3 sequence reads: CASSGTGDIYEQYF. CDR3 DNA: TGTGCCAGCAGCGGGACAGGGGACATCTACGAGCAGTACTTC.

This clonotype was recorded many times. V is TRBV29-1 and J is TRBJ2-7; TRBD1 matches 7 bases. In germline, CDR1 is SQVTM, CDR2 ANQGSEA. V lost 4 bases and J lost 4; bases outside the gene matches: 4. The CDR3 sequence is 12 residues long. The CDR3 here is CSVGKGQYEQYF. The CDR3 bases are TGCAGCGTTGGAAAGGGACAGTACGAGCAGTACTTC.

This clonotype was picked up many times. The chain couples TRBV6-5 to TRBJ1-2, with 12 bases fitting TRBD1. CDR3 length: 15 residues. V dropped 2 bases and J dropped 7; count of bases not matched to a gene: 5. Germline CDR1 MNHEY, CDR2 SVGAGI. The chain's CDR3 is CASSYKGQGAVGYTF. CDR3 DNA sequence: TGTGCCAGCAGTTACAAGGGACAGGGGGCGGTTGGCTACACCTTC.

This clonotype has a count of ten or more. Here the CDR3 reads CASSQVYSGGGETQYF. In DNA form, the CDR3 reads TGCGCCAGCAGCCAAGTATATTCTGGGGGCGGAGAGACCCAGTACTTC. This chain uses TRBV4-1 with TRBJ2-5; tentatively, D is TRBD1 (6 bases). The CDR3 sequence is 16 residues long. Trimming removed 1 base at V and 4 bases at J, with 16 bases between. The germline V gene has CDR1 MGHRA and CDR2 YSYEKL.

This clonotype was recorded at least ten times. The rearrangement links TRBV5-1 to TRBJ1-1, with D unclear. Trimming left V 3 bases short and J 0 bases short, with 12 bases between. Germline assignment: CDR1 SGHRS and CDR2 YFSETQ. This CDR3 has 15 amino acids. CDR3 loop: CASSSSGLLNTEAFF. The CDR3 nucleotides are TGCGCCAGCAGCTCCTCGGGTTTACTGAACACTGAAGCTTTCTTT.

This clonotype was recorded at least ten times. This chain links TRBV6-2 or TRBV6-3 with TRBJ1-5; D not certain. Per germline, CDR1 MNHEY and CDR2 SVGEGT. The V end was cut by 2 bases, the J end by 11 bases, with 10 bases between. The CDR3 has 12 residues. The chain's CDR3 is CASSYRVGTQHF. Here the CDR3 DNA reads TGTGCCAGCAGTTACCGGGTTGGGACCCAGCATTTT.

In this sample, this clonotype turned up many times. The chain couples TRBV11-2 to TRBJ2-7, with TRBD2 matching 10 bases. Germline values: CDR1 SGHAT, CDR2 FQNNGV. This CDR3 is built from 15 residues. The V segment lost 5 bases and the J segment 4 bases; nucleotides outside the gene matches: 8. The CDR3 protein is CASSQGLAVGYEQYF. The CDR3 DNA is TGTGCCAGCAGCCAAGGACTAGCGGTGGGTTACGAGCAGTACTTC.

This chain uses TRBV5-6 with TRBJ2-7; D is unclear. Trimming took off 3 bases at V and 4 bases at J, with 20 bases between the two ends. CDR3 length: 16 amino acids. The germline V gene encodes CDR1 SGHDT and CDR2 YYEEEE. The CDR3 protein is CASSSHGWLGTYEQYF. DNA of the CDR3: TGTGCCAGCAGCTCTCACGGGTGGTTAGGAACGTACGAGCAGTACTTC.

This clonotype appeared a few times. The conserved phenylalanine or tryptophan is not found at the CDR3 terminus, so this likely reflects a read error. The chain links TRBV29-1 to TRBJ2-7; 11 bases agree with TRBD1. Losses at the gene ends were 6 bases for V and 5 bases for J; bases not matched to a gene: 3. Germline CDR1 is SQVTM and CDR2 is ANQGSEA. This CDR3 spans 12 amino acids. CDR3: CSVRTGGNEQYS. The CDR3 DNA sequence: TGCAGCGTGAGGACAGGGGGCAACGAGCAGTACTCC.

The chain combines TRBV15 with TRBJ2-5; no definite D call. The CDR3 sequence is 16 residues long. The germline V and J ends were trimmed by 5 bases and 0 bases, with 16 bases remaining between them. Germline V gene lookup returns CDR1 LNHNV and CDR2 YYDKDF (reference sequence). CDR3 bases: TGTGCCACCAGCCCTTATCCGGGCCGGTACCAAGAGACCCAGTACTTC. The encoded protein is CATSPYPGRYQETQYF.

The J gene is TRBJ2-7, the V gene TRBV2; 8 bases are shared with TRBD1. This CDR3 has 14 residues. Germline V gene data show CDR1 as SNHLY and CDR2 as FYNNEI. Unmatched junction bases numbered 8, after V lost 7 bases and J lost 3 bases. The CDR3 DNA reads as TGTGCCAGCACCCCGGGACAGGCCCTCTACGAGCAGTACTTC. This gives the protein CASTPGQALYEQYF. The whole variable domain, filled in from reference TRBV2 and TRBJ2-7, reads EPEVTQTPSHQVTQMGQEVILRCVPISNHLYFYWYRQILGQKVEFLVSFYNNEISEKSEIFDDQFSVERPDGSNFTLKIRSTKLEDSAMYFCASTPGQALYEQYFGPGTRLTVT.

This clonotype appeared many times. The CDR3 DNA reads TGTGCCAGCAGCGTCCAGGGGGGTGGCTACACCTTC. Translating it yields CASSVQGGGYTF. The chain has TRBV7-2 and TRBJ1-2; TRBD1 matches at 7 bases. CDR1 and CDR2 (germline): SGHTA, FQGNSA. The CDR3 runs to 12 residues. V gave up 5 bases and J gave up 7 bases; unmatched junction bases: 4.

This clonotype was observed at least ten times. The gene calls are TRBV28 and TRBJ1-2; weak D call: TRBD1 (5 bases). V dropped 3 bases and J dropped 3 bases, with 17 bases sitting between them. The CDR3 is 16 amino acids. Germline V gene data show CDR1 as MDHEN and CDR2 as SYDVKM. The CDR3 is CASSFPTGASHYGYTF. The CDR3 region has the DNA TGTGCCAGCAGTTTTCCTACAGGAGCCTCACACTATGGCTACACCTTC.

At least ten counts were recorded for this clonotype. The J gene is TRBJ2-5, the V gene TRBV5-1, with TRBD2 matching over 8 bases. Germline V gene sequence: CDR1 SGHRS, CDR2 YFSETQ. V trimming: 3 bases; J trimming: 2 bases; junction bases outside the gene matches: 3. The CDR3 loop spans 14 amino acids. As DNA, the CDR3 is TGCGCCAGCAGCTCCGGGACTAGACAAGAGACCCAGTACTTC. Translated: CASSSGTRQETQYF.

This clonotype came up a few times. This may arise from a read error, as a much more abundant clone is one base away. The V and J genes are TRBV10-3 and TRBJ2-7; D could derive from TRBD1 or TRBD2 (5 bases each). CDR3 size: 14 residues. Trimming removed 0 bases at V and 9 bases at J, with 15 bases between. Germline CDR1 reads ENHRY; CDR2 reads SYGVKD. CDR3 sequence (DNA): TGTGCCATCAGTGAGTCGGGCCCTTTGAGGGGGCAGTACTTC. This sequence encodes CAISESGPLRGQYF.

This chain connects TRBV12-3 or TRBV12-4 to TRBJ1-1, with D unclear. V was trimmed by 3 bases and J by 1 base, leaving 9 bases between them. The CDR3 has 14 residues. The CDR3 DNA is TGTGCCAGCAGTTTTTATGAGTGGAACACTGAAGCTTTCTTT. Translating gives CASSFYEWNTEAFF.

This clonotype occurred many times. The chain recombines TRBV11-2 with TRBJ2-7, with TRBD1 matching 10 bases. Germline CDR1 reads SGHAT; CDR2 reads FQNNGV. This CDR3 is built from 15 residues. With 4 bases clipped from V and 4 bases from J, the junction kept 7 bases outside the gene matches. The DNA of the CDR3 is TGTGCCAGCAGCTCCCCAGGGACAGGGGATTACGAGCAGTACTTC. This sequence encodes CASSSPGTGDYEQYF.

Ten or more counts support this clonotype. This rearrangement joins TRBV20-1 to TRBJ1-1; D uncertain. Trimming cost V 3 bases and J 1 base, with 9 bases left between them. This CDR3 has 13 residues. Germline V gene sequence: CDR1 DFQATT, CDR2 SNEGSKA (reference sequence). The CDR3 reads CSASEVGNTEAFF. CDR3 sequence (DNA): TGCAGTGCTAGCGAGGTCGGGAACACTGAAGCTTTCTTT.

The V and J genes are TRBV4-1 and TRBJ2-1; no reliable D call. The germline V and J ends were trimmed by 6 bases and 6 bases, with 15 bases remaining between them. CDR3 length equals 14 residues. Germline values: CDR1 MGHRA, CDR2 YSYEKL. CDR3: CASSHGQFSNEQFF. The CDR3, as DNA: TGCGCCAGCAGTCATGGGCAGTTCTCCAATGAGCAGTTCTTC.

This clonotype was detected only a few times. The chain combines TRBV10-3 with TRBJ2-5, with 10 bases aligning to TRBD2. The germline V gene has CDR1 ENHRY and CDR2 SYGVKD. V trimming: 5 bases; J trimming: 2 bases; junction bases outside the gene matches: 8. The CDR3 consists of 16 residues. The CDR3 protein is CAISPSRAGGQETQYF. In nucleotides, the CDR3 is TGTGCCATCAGTCCCTCGAGAGCGGGGGGGCAAGAGACCCAGTACTTC.